These T cell receptor beta chains were read from a single sample in a study of blood T cells in healthy people across ages. TCRdb ran MiXCR on the 5' RACE reads and lists one entry per CDR3 protein. Of about 1 million distinct CDR3 sequences listed, 40% to 50% are singletons. Sample: blood. These receptors originate from a woman aged 55-70 years in good health. Both conserved end residues are part of each CDR3. Each record gives: CDR3 protein, CDR3 DNA, clone size, V gene, D gene, J gene. D genes are given only for firm matches. Rows give clone size only sometimes, using once, few, many, or a class for an expanded clone.

cdr3_aa: CSATGTPIYEQYF; cdr3_nt: TGCAGTGCTACCGGGACACCTATCTACGAGCAGTACTTC; clone_size: NA; v_call: TRBV20-1; d_call: NA; j_call: TRBJ2-7
cdr3_aa: CASDYSGANVLTF; cdr3_nt: TGTGCCAGCGATTACTCTGGGGCCAACGTCCTGACTTTC; clone_size: many; v_call: TRBV6-2/TRBV6-3; d_call: NA; j_call: TRBJ2-6
cdr3_aa: CSARDRSRTNNVLTF; cdr3_nt: TGCAGTGCTAGAGATCGGAGTCGAACAAACAACGTCCTGACTTTC; clone_size: NA; v_call: TRBV20-1; d_call: NA; j_call: TRBJ2-6
cdr3_aa: CASSLRGASGRIYEQYF; cdr3_nt: TGTGCCAGCAGCTTAAGGGGCGCTAGCGGGAGGATCTACGAGCAGTACTTC; clone_size: few; v_call: TRBV7-2; d_call: TRBD2; j_call: TRBJ2-7
cdr3_aa: CATRPSGSTDTQYF; cdr3_nt: TGTGCCACCAGACCTAGCGGGAGCACAGATACGCAGTATTTT; clone_size: NA; v_call: TRBV12-3/TRBV12-4; d_call: TRBD2; j_call: TRBJ2-3
cdr3_aa: CASRSGQPETQYF; cdr3_nt: TGTGCCAGCAGATCGGGACAACCAGAGACCCAGTACTTC; clone_size: NA; v_call: TRBV7-9; d_call: NA; j_call: TRBJ2-5
cdr3_aa: CSARRDRDEKLFF; cdr3_nt: TGCAGTGCGAGGAGGGACAGGGATGAAAAACTGTTTTTT; clone_size: NA; v_call: TRBV20-1; d_call: TRBD1; j_call: TRBJ1-4
cdr3_aa: CASRLTSGSYNEQYF; cdr3_nt: TGTGCCAGCCGACTCACTAGCGGATCCTACAATGAGCAGTACTTC; clone_size: few; v_call: TRBV27; d_call: TRBD2; j_call: TRBJ2-4
cdr3_aa: CASSALAVYGYTF; cdr3_nt: TGTGCCAGCAGTGCCCTAGCGGTCTATGGCTACACCTTC; clone_size: NA; v_call: TRBV2; d_call: NA; j_call: TRBJ1-2
cdr3_aa: CASSGAQGGLTEAFF; cdr3_nt: TGTGCCAGCAGTGGGGCACAGGGGGGGCTCACTGAAGCTTTCTTT; clone_size: few; v_call: TRBV2; d_call: TRBD1; j_call: TRBJ1-1
cdr3_aa: CASSVEDRGSGNQPQHF; cdr3_nt: TGTGCCAGCAGCGTAGAAGACAGGGGATCGGGCAATCAGCCCCAGCATTTT; clone_size: NA; v_call: TRBV9; d_call: TRBD1; j_call: TRBJ1-5
cdr3_aa: CASSYSRTGDFYEQYF; cdr3_nt: TGTGCCAGCAGTTACTCGAGGACAGGGGACTTTTACGAGCAGTACTTC; clone_size: few; v_call: TRBV6-5; d_call: TRBD1; j_call: TRBJ2-7
cdr3_aa: CASSAEGPGANVLTF; cdr3_nt: TGTGCCAGCAGCGCTGAGGGGCCTGGGGCCAACGTCCTGACTTTC; clone_size: few; v_call: TRBV9; d_call: NA; j_call: TRBJ2-6
cdr3_aa: CSARGTSGSKTDTQYF; cdr3_nt: TGCAGTGCTAGAGGGACTAGCGGGAGTAAGACAGATACGCAGTATTTT; clone_size: NA; v_call: TRBV20-1; d_call: TRBD2; j_call: TRBJ2-3
cdr3_aa: CATSRSSLNTEAFF; cdr3_nt: TGTGCCACCAGCAGATCCAGCTTGAACACTGAAGCTTTCTTT; clone_size: NA; v_call: TRBV15; d_call: NA; j_call: TRBJ1-1
cdr3_aa: CASSVAAGDNEQFF; cdr3_nt: TGTGCCAGCAGCGTAGCAGCGGGGGACAATGAGCAGTTCTTC; clone_size: NA; v_call: TRBV9; d_call: TRBD2; j_call: TRBJ2-1
cdr3_aa: CASSASQGSGNYNEQFF; cdr3_nt: TGTGCCAGCAGCGCCTCCCAAGGGAGCGGGAACTACAATGAGCAGTTCTTC; clone_size: few; v_call: TRBV5-6; d_call: TRBD2; j_call: TRBJ2-1
cdr3_aa: CASSVVVAGENEQFF; cdr3_nt: TGTGCCAGCAGCGTAGTGGTAGCGGGAGAGAATGAGCAGTTCTTC; clone_size: NA; v_call: TRBV9; d_call: TRBD2; j_call: TRBJ2-1
cdr3_aa: CASSLGLEDKEQYF; cdr3_nt: TGTGCCAGCAGCCTCGGACTAGAAGACAAGGAGCAGTACTTC; clone_size: NA; v_call: TRBV9; d_call: TRBD2; j_call: TRBJ2-5
cdr3_aa: CASSPPGQGHEQYF; cdr3_nt: TGTGCCAGCAGCCCGCCGGGACAGGGCCACGAGCAGTACTTC; clone_size: few; v_call: TRBV9; d_call: TRBD1; j_call: TRBJ2-7
cdr3_aa: CASSSRDRGQRREQYF; cdr3_nt: TGTGCCAGCAGCTCCCGGGACAGGGGGCAGCGGCGTGAGCAGTACTTC; clone_size: NA; v_call: TRBV9; d_call: TRBD1; j_call: TRBJ2-7
cdr3_aa: CASRSASEQFF; cdr3_nt: TGTGCCAGCAGGTCCGCAAGTGAGCAGTTCTTC; clone_size: NA; v_call: TRBV6-5; d_call: NA; j_call: TRBJ2-1
cdr3_aa: CASSPVAGIYEQYF; cdr3_nt: TGTGCCAGCAGTCCCGTGGCAGGAATCTACGAGCAGTACTTC; clone_size: few; v_call: TRBV6-2/TRBV6-3; d_call: NA; j_call: TRBJ2-7
cdr3_aa: CASSLGGKHLYGYTF; cdr3_nt: TGTGCCAGCAGTTTAGGTGGTAAACACCTATATGGCTACACCTTC; clone_size: NA; v_call: TRBV12-3/TRBV12-4; d_call: NA; j_call: TRBJ1-2